Shown below are 19 T cell receptor beta chains from a single sample sequenced in a study of post-analysis software for immune sequencing data (dated by TCRdb to 2013 to 2016). The research as a whole found: Patients showed significantly higher frequencies than controls for a few TRBV segments, among them TRBV5-6, TRBV5-1 and TRBV20-1.

The library was obtained by PCR. The run used an Illumina HiSeq 2500. To reduce PCR and sequencing biases, unique molecular identifiers were built into the TCR beta cDNA libraries. TCRdb reworked the public reads: Q25 trimming with fastp, MiXCR clone assembly, productive beta chains retained. Every distinct CDR3 protein forms one entry, paired with its most common genes and DNA. This sample lists about 500,000 distinct CDR3 sequences; nearly 45% were detected once. 9% to 14% of the sample goes to the ten largest clones. These receptors' targets are unknown. Sequenced input: blood. All receptors derive from a girl aged 5 to 17 with multiple sclerosis.

Written as DNA, the CDR3 is TGTGCCAGCAGTCAACAGGGGTTCGGGCAGCCCCAGCATTTT. It is translated as CASSQQGFGQPQHF. V and J are TRBV12-3 or TRBV12-4 and TRBJ1-5; 7 bases line up with TRBD1. V gave up 5 bases and J gave up 7 bases; unmatched junction bases: 8. The CDR3 runs to 14 residues.

For the CDR3, the DNA is TGTGCCAGCACTTCGGCCAGGCTCTTATCCCGTAACTATGGCTACACCTTC. This codes for CASTSARLLSRNYGYTF. The V call is TRBV28, the J call TRBJ1-2; D gene ambiguous. Germline V gene lookup returns CDR1 MDHEN and CDR2 SYDVKM. V lost 7 bases to trimming and J lost 1 base, with 22 bases between them. The CDR3 is made up of 17 amino acids.

The chain links TRBV6-2 or TRBV6-3 to TRBJ2-7, with 8 bases matching TRBD2. From germline, CDR1 is MNHEY and CDR2 SVGEGT. This CDR3 comprises 13 residues. Trimming at V came to 5 bases and at J to 2 bases, leaving 2 bases not matched to a gene. CDR3 in amino acids: CASSTGGPYEQYF. The CDR3 nucleotides are TGTGCCAGCAGTACGGGGGGGCCCTACGAGCAGTACTTC.

The chain has TRBV20-1 and TRBJ1-2, with a possible D match to TRBD1 (6 bases). This CDR3 is 15 amino acids long. Trimming cost V 3 bases and J 6 bases, with 20 bases left between them. Germline V CDR1 and CDR2: DFQATT, SNEGSKA (reference sequence). The CDR3 region has the DNA TGCAGTGCTAGTTCCTCTCCAACAGGGTCCCATGGCTACACCTTC. Protein: CSASSSPTGSHGYTF.

In this sample, this clonotype turned up a few times. The gene calls are TRBV27 and TRBJ2-1; D gene uncertain. V was pared by 0 bases and J by 5 bases, with 14 bases between. CDR1 is MNHEY and CDR2 is SMNVEV in the germline V gene (reference sequence). CDR3 length equals 16 residues. CDR3 sequence reads: CASSLSGELPHNEQFF. The CDR3 DNA reads TGTGCCAGCAGTTTATCGGGCGAACTGCCCCACAATGAGCAGTTCTTC.

The chain joins TRBV6-5 to TRBJ1-2; tentatively, D is TRBD1 (5 bases). With 5 bases removed from V and 5 bases from J, the gap between germline ends came to 21 bases. This CDR3 is built from 16 residues. The V gene's germline CDR1 is MNHEY and CDR2 SVGAGI. The CDR3 nucleotides read TGTGCCAGCAGTCCGGGACCCCTCGAGGCGGGGTATGGCTACACCTTC. Translation gives CASSPGPLEAGYGYTF.

This chain joins TRBV20-1 and TRBJ1-5; 10 bases match TRBD1. The V segment lost 6 bases and the J segment 1 base; nucleotides outside the gene matches: 9. Germline V CDR1 and CDR2: DFQATT, SNEGSKA (reference sequence). The CDR3 runs to 16 residues. The CDR3 region is CSARIPTGGSNQPQHF. CDR3 DNA sequence: TGCAGTGCCCGAATCCCGACAGGGGGCAGCAATCAGCCCCAGCATTTT.

This clonotype came up a few times. The CDR3 loop is CASSLMWLAKNIQYF. For the CDR3, the DNA is TGTGCCAGCAGCTTAATGTGGTTAGCCAAAAACATTCAGTACTTC. The chain is built from TRBV7-2 and TRBJ2-4; no clear D. The CDR3 contains 15 residues. Trimming shortened V by 2 bases and J by 0 bases, and 8 bases separated the two germline ends. Germline loops: CDR1 SGHTA, CDR2 FQGNSA.

With respect to this clonotype: One end of the junction does not line up with germline, which may come from a read error. V and J are TRBV6-6 and TRBJ2-7; 8 nucleotides agree with TRBD2. The length of the CDR3 is 15 residues. The V gene's germline CDR1 is MNHNY and CDR2 SVGAGI (reference sequence). CDR3 amino acids: CASSYSRAGGSELYF. DNA of the CDR3: TGTGCCAGCAGTTACTCGCGCGCGGGAGGTTCCGAGCTGTACTTC.

The gene calls are TRBV7-8 and TRBJ2-1; perhaps D is TRBD1 or TRBD2 (5 bases each). Per germline, CDR1 SGHVS and CDR2 FQNEAQ. The CDR3 runs to 16 residues. V lost 3 bases and J 7 bases, leaving 19 bases between the germline ends. The DNA for the CDR3 is TGTGCCAGCAGCTTCAACCCAGGGAAGGGAGATAATGAGCAGTTCTTC. It specifies CASSFNPGKGDNEQFF.

CDR3 nucleotide sequence: TGTGCCAGCAGTTTGGAGTCAGGGTTAGATACGCAGTATTTT. Translated, it gives CASSLESGLDTQYF. V gene TRBV28 combines with J gene TRBJ2-3; TRBD1 is a possible D gene (5 bases). Germline CDR1 MDHEN, CDR2 SYDVKM. The V gene lost 3 bases and the J gene lost 5 bases, with 12 bases spanning the gap. The CDR3 has 14 residues.

This clonotype was seen a few times. This chain uses TRBV15 with TRBJ2-1, with 11 nucleotides matching TRBD2. This CDR3 has 15 residues. V dropped 4 bases and J dropped 3; count of bases not matched to a gene: 2. Germline loops: CDR1 LNHNV, CDR2 YYDKDF (reference sequence). CDR3 in DNA: TGTGCCACCAGCAAAACTAGCGGGGGCTACAATGAGCAGTTCTTC. Protein: CATSKTSGGYNEQFF.

This chain connects TRBV5-1 to TRBJ2-5; D is possibly TRBD1 (5 bases). With 1 base removed from V and 1 base from J, the gap between germline ends came to 8 bases. This CDR3 region has 14 residues. The germline gives CDR1 SGHRS, CDR2 YFSETQ. CDR3 sequence: CASSLTDTQETQYF. In DNA, the CDR3 is TGCGCCAGCAGCTTGACGGACACCCAAGAGACCCAGTACTTC.

In its sample, this clonotype was seen a few times. In nucleotides, the CDR3 is TGTGCCACCAGCAGAGACCGGGACTCCTCCTACGAGCAGTACTTC. It translates to CATSRDRDSSYEQYF. This sequence joins TRBV15 and TRBJ2-7, with D possibly TRBD2 on 6 matching bases. With 0 bases removed from V and 0 bases from J, the gap between germline ends came to 9 bases. This CDR3 has 15 amino acids. Germline loops: CDR1 LNHNV, CDR2 YYDKDF (reference sequence). Full variable domain (outside the CDR3, taken from reference TRBV15 and TRBJ2-7): DAMVIQNPRYQVTQFGKPVTLSCSQTLNHNVMYWYQQKSSQAPKLLFHYYDKDFNNEADTPDNFQSRRPNTSFCFLDIRSPGLGDTAMYLCATSRDRDSSYEQYFGPGTRLTVT.

This rearrangement joins TRBV5-1 to TRBJ2-4, with a weak D call TRBD2 (6 bases). Matching the DNA end better, TRBJ2-7 makes the J call doubtful. The CDR3 contains 14 residues. Germline V gene lookup returns CDR1 SGHRS and CDR2 YFSETQ. CDR3 sequence: CASSSPGLTYEQYF. The CDR3 nucleotides read TGCGCCAGCAGCTCACCGGGACTCACCTACGAGCAGTACTTC.

This chain connects TRBV28 to TRBJ1-4, with D uncertain. From germline, CDR1 is MDHEN and CDR2 SYDVKM. This CDR3 contains 15 residues. Trimming cost V 5 bases and J 2 bases, with 12 bases left between them. The CDR3 DNA reads TGTGCCAGCAGTGAACGTATATCGACTAATGAAAAACTGTTTTTT. Its protein is CASSERISTNEKLFF.

The chain employs TRBV29-1 and TRBJ1-5; 9 bases are a match to TRBD1. The trim removed 8 bases at V and 11 bases at J, leaving 13 bases unmatched. Germline lookup yields CDR1 SQVTM and CDR2 ANQGSEA. The CDR3 totals 13 residues. The CDR3 DNA reads as TGCAGCATTATGAGGGACAGGGAGGGGACCCAGCATTTT. Amino acid sequence: CSIMRDREGTQHF.

This clonotype was observed a few times. The chain uses TRBV7-2 and TRBJ2-3; the D is unclear. Deletions cut 3 bases from V and 5 bases from J, with 6 bases between. The CDR3 runs 12 residues. CDR1 SGHTA and CDR2 FQGNSA come from the germline V gene. Here the CDR3 reads CASSFAGDTQYF. CDR3 DNA sequence: TGTGCCAGCAGCTTCGCTGGAGATACGCAGTATTTT.

The chain employs TRBV28 and TRBJ1-1; the D gene is possibly TRBD1 (5 bases). In germline, CDR1 is MDHEN, CDR2 SYDVKM. The CDR3 is made up of 14 amino acids. V was pared by 2 bases and J by 4 bases, with 11 bases between. CDR3 bases: TGTGCCAGCAGTTTAGGGGGGGTGAGCACTGAAGCTTTCTTT. Its translation is CASSLGGVSTEAFF. The variable domain in full, completed from reference TRBV28 and TRBJ1-1, reads DVKVTQSSRYLVKRTGEKVFLECVQDMDHENMFWYRQDPGLGLRLIYFSYDVKMKEKGDIPEGYSVSREKKERFSLILESASTNQTSMYLCASSLGGVSTEAFFGQGTRLTVV.